This is a list of T cell receptor beta chains from one sample in a study of radiotherapy plus CTLA-4 blockade in lung cancer. TCRdb's table, derived via immunoSEQ multiplex PCR, lists solely in-frame clones and lacks some. The data show 35,000 to 40,000 clones, 86% seen once. Sequences were derived from peripheral blood, sampled from a patient treated with radiotherapy plus ipilimumab. The receptor source for this set is a human donor with non-small cell lung cancer whose response to radiotherapy plus ipilimumab could not be evaluated. Both conserved end residues are part of each CDR3. D genes are given only for firm matches. The size field is filled for only some rows; it gives once, few, many or a size class.

d_call	v_call	j_call	clone_size	cdr3_aa	cdr3_nt
NA	TRBV6-5	TRBJ2-6	NA	CASSSPGGANVLTF	TGTGCCAGCAGTTCACCGGGGGGGGCCAACGTCCTGACTTTC
TRBD2	TRBV27	TRBJ2-1	NA	CASSFLAGAYNEQFF	TGTGCCAGCAGTTTCCTGGCGGGAGCCTACAATGAGCAGTTCTTC
TRBD1	TRBV7-2	TRBJ1-1	NA	CASSRQGNTEAFF	TGTGCCAGCAGCCGACAGGGAAACACTGAAGCTTTCTTT
TRBD2	TRBV7-7	TRBJ2-3	NA	CASSRLAGGVTDTQYF	TGTGCTAGCAGCCGACTAGCGGGGGGAGTCACAGATACGCAGTATTTT
TRBD1	TRBV11-2	TRBJ1-1	NA	CASRQGAMANTEAFF	TGTGCCAGCAGACAGGGGGCAATGGCGAACACTGAAGCTTTCTTT
TRBD2	TRBV5-4	TRBJ2-3	NA	CASSSGLAGGQGDTQYF	TGTGCCAGCAGCTCCGGACTAGCGGGGGGGCAGGGAGATACGCAGTATTTT
NA	TRBV6-5	TRBJ2-7	NA	CASSPDGAGSYEQYF	TGTGCCAGCAGCCCAGATGGGGCCGGTTCCTACGAGCAGTACTTC
NA	TRBV21-1	TRBJ2-1	NA	CASSKAGGLDNEQFF	TGTGCCAGCAGCAAAGCGGGGGGACTGGACAATGAGCAGTTCTTC
NA	TRBV7-2	TRBJ1-1	NA	CASSSPIEAANTEAFF	TGTGCCAGCAGCTCTCCGATTGAAGCGGCGAACACTGAAGCTTTCTTT
TRBD1	TRBV7-9	TRBJ1-3	NA	CASSLEPQGAPGNTIYF	TGTGCCAGCAGCTTAGAGCCCCAGGGGGCCCCGGGAAACACCATATATTTT
NA	TRBV7-6	TRBJ2-7	NA	CASSLGYLGEQYF	TGTGCCAGCAGCTTAGGCTATCTAGGCGAGCAGTACTTC
NA	TRBV6-5	TRBJ2-7	NA	CASSSLKLEQYF	TGTGCCAGCAGTTCCCTGAAGCTCGAGCAGTACTTC
NA	TRBV6-1	TRBJ2-2	NA	CASSTRDNRGELFF	TGTGCCAGCAGTACACGGGACAATAGGGGGGAGCTGTTTTTT
NA	TRBV11-2	TRBJ2-5	few	CASSPYQETQYF	TGTGCCAGCAGTCCGTACCAAGAGACCCAGTACTTC
NA	TRBV28	TRBJ1-6	NA	CASSSSRGYNSPLHF	TGTGCCAGCAGTAGTTCAAGGGGTTACAATTCACCCCTCCACTTT
NA	TRBV5-6	TRBJ1-3	few	CASSLPVGLSGNTIYF	TGTGCCAGCAGCTTGCCAGTGGGCCTTTCTGGAAACACCATATATTTT
TRBD1	TRBV19	TRBJ1-5	NA	CASSHPGQGSNQPQHF	TGTGCCAGTAGCCACCCCGGACAGGGGAGCAATCAGCCCCAGCATTTT
NA	TRBV27	TRBJ1-2	once	CASSFVPGNYGYTF	TGTGCCAGCAGTTTCGTTCCGGGTAACTATGGCTACACCTTC
TRBD1	TRBV10-3	TRBJ2-7	NA	CAISAGGRGYEQYF	TGTGCCATCAGTGCAGGGGGCCGTGGATACGAGCAGTACTTC
NA	TRBV2	TRBJ1-5	NA	CASSGRPSQPQHF	TGTGCCAGCAGCGGACGGCCTAGCCAGCCCCAGCATTTT
TRBD1	TRBV5-4	TRBJ2-2	NA	CASSLSRGRVWTGELFF	TGTGCCAGCAGCTTGTCCAGGGGGCGGGTTTGGACCGGGGAGCTGTTTTTT
NA	TRBV19	TRBJ1-5	NA	CASSMGGTPNQPQHF	TGTGCCAGTAGTATGGGAGGCACGCCAAATCAGCCCCAGCATTTT
TRBD1	TRBV10-1	TRBJ1-2	NA	CASSESGRGIYTF	TGCGCCAGCAGTGAGTCGGGCAGGGGGATCTACACCTTC
TRBD2	TRBV5-1	TRBJ2-2	NA	CASSPGGLAGRGELFF	TGCGCCAGCAGCCCGGGAGGACTAGCGGGACGCGGGGAGCTGTTTTTT
NA	TRBV7-2	TRBJ2-3	NA	CASSLTSQGNTQYF	TGTGCCAGCAGCTTAACTAGCCAGGGAAATACGCAGTATTTT
TRBD2	TRBV7-8	TRBJ2-1	NA	CASSSSPGAAGGEQFF	TGTGCCAGCAGCTCCTCCCCGGGGGCAGCGGGGGGTGAGCAGTTCTTC
TRBD1	TRBV6-6	TRBJ1-4	NA	CASSLGTGEKLFF	TGTGCCAGCAGTCTAGGGACAGGGGAAAAACTGTTTTTT
NA	TRBV5-4	TRBJ1-1	NA	CASSPLAEGRVGTEAFF	TGTGCCAGCAGCCCTCTTGCGGAGGGAAGGGTTGGAACTGAAGCTTTCTTT
NA	TRBV5-4	TRBJ1-2	NA	CASSLGEGLRSGYTF	TGTGCCAGCAGCTTGGGGGAGGGGTTGAGGTCCGGCTACACCTTC
NA	TRBV5-8	TRBJ1-2	NA	CASSLGVGGRGYTF	TGTGCCAGCAGCTTGGGTGTCGGGGGGCGCGGCTACACCTTC
TRBD2	TRBV5-1	TRBJ2-3	NA	CASSMIAGTGSTQYF	TGCGCCAGCAGCATGATAGCGGGGACGGGTAGTACGCAGTATTTT
TRBD1	TRBV28	TRBJ2-6	once	CASSSLFTRQGVSGANVLTF	TGTGCCAGCAGCTCTCTATTTACGAGACAGGGGGTATCTGGGGCCAACGTCCTGACTTTC
TRBD1	TRBV4-1	TRBJ1-2	NA	CASSPPTGENYGYTF	TGCGCCAGCAGCCCTCCGACAGGGGAAAACTATGGCTACACCTTC
NA	TRBV28	TRBJ1-6	NA	CASSFRGGNSPLHF	TGTGCCAGCAGTTTTCGGGGGGGAAATTCACCCCTCCACTTT
TRBD2	TRBV4-1	TRBJ2-5	NA	CASSQGPSGSIRYQETQYF	TGCGCCAGCAGCCAAGGTCCTAGCGGGAGTATCCGGTACCAAGAGACCCAGTACTTC
NA	TRBV21-1	TRBJ2-5	NA	CAPPQGYQETQYF	TGTGCCCCCCCCCAGGGGTACCAAGAGACCCAGTACTTC
NA	TRBV19	TRBJ1-2	NA	CASRVDGAYGYTF	TGTGCCAGTAGGGTCGATGGGGCTTATGGCTACACCTTC
TRBD2	TRBV7-2	TRBJ2-7	NA	CASSLMGGPLYEQYF	TGTGCCAGCAGCTTAATGGGAGGGCCTTTATACGAGCAGTACTTC
NA	TRBV5-1	TRBJ1-2	NA	CASSPGDAGVYGYTF	TGCGCCAGCAGCCCGGGGGACGCTGGGGTCTATGGCTACACCTTC
TRBD2	TRBV6-4	TRBJ2-7	NA	CASSVGAGGYEQYF	TGTGCCAGCAGTGTCGGAGCGGGGGGCTACGAGCAGTACTTC
NA	TRBV6-1	TRBJ1-3	NA	CASSEVAGLHTIYF	TGTGCCAGCAGTGAAGTGGCAGGATTACACACCATATATTTT
TRBD1	TRBV27	TRBJ2-7	NA	CASSFEGGRYEQYF	TGTGCCAGCAGTTTTGAAGGGGGCAGGTACGAGCAGTACTTC
TRBD2	TRBV28	TRBJ2-3	NA	CASSSQLAGTKAQYF	TGTGCCAGCAGTTCGCAACTAGCGGGAACTAAGGCGCAGTATTTT
NA	TRBV9	TRBJ1-6	NA	CASSIRGTYNSPLHF	TGTGCCAGCAGCATTCGGGGAACCTATAATTCACCCCTCCACTTT
TRBD1	TRBV28	TRBJ1-4	NA	CASSIQDRVEKLFF	TGTGCCAGCAGCATACAGGACAGGGTTGAAAAACTGTTTTTT
NA	TRBV2	TRBJ2-5	NA	CASSQGLGETQYF	TGTGCCAGCAGTCAGGGGCTGGGTGAGACCCAGTACTTC
TRBD2	TRBV28	TRBJ2-1	NA	CASSLYGLAGGNEQFF	TGTGCCAGCAGTTTATATGGACTAGCGGGAGGTAATGAGCAGTTCTTC
TRBD1	TRBV6-4	TRBJ2-1	NA	CASRETGDPYNEQFF	TGTGCCAGCAGGGAGACAGGGGACCCCTACAATGAGCAGTTCTTC
NA	TRBV7-2	TRBJ2-7	NA	CASSLVGLEQYF	TGTGCCAGCAGCTTAGTCGGGTTAGAGCAGTACTTC
NA	TRBV29-1	TRBJ1-2	NA	CSAERRDYGYTF	TGCAGTGCGGAGAGACGGGACTATGGCTACACCTTC
NA	TRBV5-4	TRBJ1-6	NA	CASSPRQVGDNSPLHF	TGTGCCAGCAGCCCACGACAGGTGGGAGATAATTCACCCCTCCACTTT
NA	TRBV5-8	TRBJ1-6	NA	CASSLEQNLNSPLHF	TGTGCCAGCAGCTTGGAACAGAATCTTAATTCACCCCTCCACTTT
NA	TRBV28	TRBJ1-5	once	CASTQVAGKGNQPQHF	TGTGCCAGCACCCAGGTGGCAGGGAAGGGCAATCAGCCCCAGCATTTT
NA	TRBV5-5	TRBJ2-3	NA	CASSRGALTSTDTQYF	TGTGCCAGCTCCAGGGGGGCCCTGACTAGCACAGATACGCAGTATTTT
TRBD1	TRBV7-9	TRBJ1-2	NA	CASSSQGGSVNYGYTF	TGTGCCAGCAGCTCACAGGGGGGTTCAGTAAACTATGGCTACACCTTC
TRBD1	TRBV7-9	TRBJ2-7	once	CASSLGKGQGGYEQYF	TGTGCCAGCAGCTTAGGGAAGGGACAGGGTGGCTACGAGCAGTACTTC
TRBD1	TRBV4-3	TRBJ1-4	once	CASSQVGQGAENEKLFF	TGCGCCAGCAGCCAGGTTGGACAGGGGGCTGAAAATGAAAAACTGTTTTTT